This T cell receptor (beta chain) was documented in a study of T-cell reconstitution after alpha-beta-depleted transplantation in children. The CDR3 sequence is 13 residues long. Trimming left V 4 bases short and J 5 bases short, with 12 bases between. General study points: Surviving thymic progenitors and recipient T cells were the source of high TCRbeta diversity at day 60 in some patients. Several hundred rapidly expanded clones from non-depleted graft cells reportedly supplied alpha-beta T cells about two months post-transplant. Diversity and T-cell counts at one year after transplant derived mostly from new T cells.

At least ten counts were recorded for this clonotype. What it binds is unknown. TCRbeta library construction was performed incorporating unique molecular identifiers. TCRdb called the PCR reads again in MiXCR, with one record for every CDR3 protein. The sample lists about 110,000 distinct CDR3 sequences, 6.4% occurring once. The gene calls are TRBV12-3 or TRBV12-4 and TRBJ2-7; the D gene is possibly TRBD2 (5 bases). Sequences were derived from PBMCs, mostly from graft donor cells, sampled 360 days after TCRalphabeta/CD19-depleted stem cell transplant. This sequence was found in a male patient aged 2 to 9 who had a stem cell transplant for acute lymphoblastic leukemia, so the T cells may come from the graft donor. CDR3 sequence reads: CASSSRAGDEQYF. The CDR3 bases are TGTGCCAGCAGTTCCCGGGCCGGGGACGAGCAGTACTTC.